This TCR beta chain was sequenced during a study of blood T cell repertoires in COVID-19. About the research overall: Researchers got acute and convalescent COVID-19 samples from the United States, Italy and Spain. From T cells, B-cell-depleted T cells, or PBMCs came the material, which was cDNA or gDNA.

This CDR3 is built from 13 residues. Trimming cost V 4 bases and J 1 base, with 7 bases left between them. Germline V gene lookup returns CDR1 MNHEY and CDR2 SVGAGI. Repertoires were generated with immunoSEQ multiplex PCR, while TCRdb's copy carries only in-frame clones and drops some. The sample records approximately 77,000 clones, approximately 90% being singletons. Material for sequencing was peripheral blood. The V and J genes are TRBV6-5 and TRBJ1-1, with D perhaps TRBD1 (6 bases). This sequence was found in a man in his fifties or sixties with active COVID-19. The chain's CDR3 is CASSWGQNTEAFF. The CDR3 nucleotides read TGTGCCAGCAGTTGGGGACAGAACACTGAAGCTTTCTTT.